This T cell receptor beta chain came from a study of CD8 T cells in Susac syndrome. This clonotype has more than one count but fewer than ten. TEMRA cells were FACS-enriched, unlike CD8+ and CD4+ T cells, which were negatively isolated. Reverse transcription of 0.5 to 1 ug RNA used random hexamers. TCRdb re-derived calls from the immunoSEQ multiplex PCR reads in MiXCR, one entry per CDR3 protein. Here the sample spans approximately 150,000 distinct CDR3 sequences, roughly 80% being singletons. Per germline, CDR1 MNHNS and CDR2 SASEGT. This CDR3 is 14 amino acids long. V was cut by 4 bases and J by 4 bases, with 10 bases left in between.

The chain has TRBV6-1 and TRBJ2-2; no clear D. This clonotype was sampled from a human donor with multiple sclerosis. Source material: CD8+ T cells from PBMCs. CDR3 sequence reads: CASSAPGATGELFF. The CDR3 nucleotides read TGTGCCAGCAGTGCCCCCGGAGCCACCGGGGAGCTGTTTTTT.